Given below is one TCR beta chain in context. The antigen remains unidentified. The germline V and J ends were trimmed by 4 bases and 0 bases, with 10 bases remaining between them. This CDR3 has 15 amino acids. Germline CDR1 and CDR2: MNHNS and SASEGT. These data come from a study of glioma-infiltrating T cells. Points from the study as a whole: Tissue and blood shared very few CDR3 sequences. Above-expected tissue-blood divergence occurred in all gliomas, most in low-grade ones.

Using RNA template, CDR3s of TCR alpha and beta were amplified with iRepertoire arm-PCR. TCRdb processed the multiplex PCR reads anew with MiXCR; each CDR3 protein has one entry. This table has 15,000 to 20,000 distinct CDR3 sequences, roughly 60% appearing once. This receptor was taken from a human donor with low-grade glioma or glioblastoma, undergoing nonglioma brain surgery, or in good health (not recorded which). The rearrangement uses TRBV6-1 and TRBJ1-5; possibly TRBD1 for D (5 bases). Sequenced input: glioma tissue, nonneoplastic brain tissue, or PBMCs (not recorded which). CDR3 nucleotides: TGTGCCAGCAGTGCGGGACGGTTTAGCAATCAGCCCCAGCATTTT. It codes for CASSAGRFSNQPQHF.